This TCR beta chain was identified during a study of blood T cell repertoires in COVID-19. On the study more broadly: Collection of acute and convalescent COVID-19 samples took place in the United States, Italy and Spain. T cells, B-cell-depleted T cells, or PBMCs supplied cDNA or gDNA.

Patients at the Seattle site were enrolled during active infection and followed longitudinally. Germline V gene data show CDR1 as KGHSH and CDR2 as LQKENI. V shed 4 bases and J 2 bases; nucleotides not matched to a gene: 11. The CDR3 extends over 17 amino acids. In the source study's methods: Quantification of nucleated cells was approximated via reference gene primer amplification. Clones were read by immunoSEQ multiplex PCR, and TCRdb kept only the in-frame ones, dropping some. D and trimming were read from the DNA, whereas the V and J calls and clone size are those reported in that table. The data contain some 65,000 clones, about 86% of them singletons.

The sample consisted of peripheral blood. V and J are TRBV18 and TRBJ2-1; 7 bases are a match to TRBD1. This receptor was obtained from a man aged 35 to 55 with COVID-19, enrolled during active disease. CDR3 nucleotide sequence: TGTGCCAGCTCACGTCTTGAGGGACAGAGGACCTACAATGAGCAGTTCTTC. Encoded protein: CASSRLEGQRTYNEQFF.